These 13 T cell receptor beta chains share one sample of origin, sequenced in a study of shared clonotypes between healthy human individuals. The repertoire was sequenced with immunoSEQ multiplex PCR; TCRdb's copy has only in-frame clones and lacks some. The sample consists of 2 million to 2.5 million clones, approximately 95% of them appearing once. Sequenced input: naive CD4+ T cells from PBMCs. Indicated subset: CD45RA+ positively selected. Receptor source: a young man in good health. Some clones in this sample may be carry-over from other donors' samples.

Here the CDR3 reads CASSERTGLTYEQYF. CDR3 DNA: TGTGCCAGCAGTGAGAGGACAGGGCTAACCTACGAGCAGTACTTC. The rearrangement uses TRBV6-1 and TRBJ2-7; 8 bases are shared with TRBD1. The germline V gene has CDR1 MNHNS and CDR2 SASEGT. With V trimmed by 3 bases and J by 2 bases, 6 bases remained unmatched. CDR3 length: 15 amino acids.

The chain employs TRBV28 and TRBJ1-2; D gene uncertain. The V gene lost 4 bases and the J gene lost 7 bases, with 7 bases spanning the gap. Germline-derived CDR1 and CDR2 are MDHEN and SYDVKM. The CDR3 consists of 11 residues. CDR3 sequence: CASSSSRGYTF. DNA for the CDR3: TGTGCCAGCAGTTCCTCCCGTGGCTACACCTTC.

This clone was picked up a small number of times. The CDR3 nucleotides are TGTGCCAGCAGCTTAGGACTAGCGGGAGAAGAGACCCAGTACTTC. Translated, it gives CASSLGLAGEETQYF. J is TRBJ2-5 and V is TRBV7-9; 12 bases fit TRBD2. Trimming removed 1 base from V and 3 bases from J; junction bases left unmatched: 0. This CDR3 contains 15 residues. Looked up from germline, CDR1 is SEHNR and CDR2 is FQNEAQ (reference sequence).

As DNA, the CDR3 is TGTGCCAGCAGCCCCACCCTACAGGGGGCGGGGGGCTACACCTTC. It is translated as CASSPTLQGAGGYTF. This sequence joins TRBV28 and TRBJ1-2, with 9 bases lining up with TRBD1. V was pared by 6 bases and J by 8 bases, with 13 bases of the junction left unmatched. This CDR3 has 15 residues. From germline, CDR1 is MDHEN and CDR2 SYDVKM.

The chain links TRBV5-1 to TRBJ2-1; 15 bases fit TRBD2. CDR1 and CDR2 (germline): SGHRS, YFSETQ. The CDR3 is 13 amino acids. With V trimmed by 3 bases and J by 12 bases, 1 base remained unmatched. The CDR3 reads CASSWGLAGGQFF. Here the CDR3 DNA reads TGCGCCAGCAGCTGGGGACTAGCGGGAGGGCAGTTCTTC.

The chain has TRBV2 and TRBJ2-3, with D uncertain. The CDR3 sequence is 15 residues long. From germline, CDR1 is SNHLY and CDR2 FYNNEI. Between the trimmed V and J ends, which lost 7 bases and 2 bases, there was a span of 16 bases. The CDR3 DNA reads as TGTGCCAGCACCGCAAGTAACAGCCCCACAGATACGCAGTATTTT. Translation gives CASTASNSPTDTQYF.

The CDR3 DNA reads as TGTGCCAGCAGTGGTAAGGACGACCCGTACCAAGAGACCCAGTACTTC. This encodes CASSGKDDPYQETQYF. This chain connects TRBV6-1 to TRBJ2-5, with D unresolved. Deletions cut 4 bases from V and 0 bases from J, with 15 bases between. The CDR3 totals 16 residues. Germline V gives CDR1 MNHNS, CDR2 SASEGT.

This chain joins TRBV4-2 and TRBJ2-1, with TRBD2 identical over 12 bases. The CDR3 contains 16 residues. Germline CDR1 and CDR2: LGHNA and YNFKEQ. J lost 9 bases, V lost 5 bases, and 11 bases had no gene match. The CDR3 bases are TGTGCCAGCAGCTACAGGACCGGGACTAGCGGGTTTGAGCAGTTCTTC. Residues: CASSYRTGTSGFEQFF.

This clone was seen once. V is TRBV18 and J is TRBJ1-1, with D tentatively TRBD1 (5 bases). The CDR3 loop spans 17 amino acids. CDR1 and CDR2 from the germline V gene are KGHSH and LQKENI. Trimming left V 0 bases short and J 1 base short, with 15 bases between. The CDR3 region is CASSPPGVGGWNTEAFF. CDR3 coding DNA: TGTGCCAGCTCACCACCGGGGGTAGGAGGGTGGAACACTGAAGCTTTCTTT.

This clone came up once. V gene TRBV28 combines with J gene TRBJ2-3, with 7 bases aligning to TRBD1. Trimming at V came to 7 bases and at J to 1 base, leaving 8 bases not matched to a gene. CDR1 and CDR2 (germline): MDHEN, SYDVKM. The CDR3 length is 15 residues. The CDR3 nucleotides are TGTGCCAGCATGCCGGGACAGCTAGGCACAGATACGCAGTATTTT. Residues: CASMPGQLGTDTQYF. Full variable domain (missing parts from reference TRBV28 and TRBJ2-3): DVKVTQSSRYLVKRTGEKVFLECVQDMDHENMFWYRQDPGLGLRLIYFSYDVKMKEKGDIPEGYSVSREKKERFSLILESASTNQTSMYLCASMPGQLGTDTQYFGPGTRLTVL.

The V and J genes are TRBV28 and TRBJ1-2; no definite D call. Trimming took 3 bases from V and 4 from J, leaving 12 bases between them. Germline V CDR1 and CDR2: MDHEN, SYDVKM. CDR3 length: 14 residues. The chain's CDR3 is CASSFGLAFYGYTF. CDR3 DNA: TGTGCCAGCAGTTTCGGGTTGGCCTTCTATGGCTACACCTTC.

The chain couples TRBV4-3 to TRBJ1-1; no reliable D call. Trimming removed 0 bases from V and 1 base from J, with 12 bases in between. The CDR3 loop spans 16 amino acids. The germline gives CDR1 LGHNA, CDR2 YSLEER. Here the CDR3 DNA reads TGCGCCAGCAGCCAAGATAGGTGGGGAGGGAACACTGAAGCTTTCTTT. Amino acids: CASSQDRWGGNTEAFF.

The J gene is TRBJ2-1, the V gene TRBV5-1, with 9 bases aligning to TRBD1. This CDR3 is 16 amino acids long. V shed 4 bases and J 0 bases; nucleotides not matched to a gene: 5. Germline CDR1 and CDR2: SGHRS and YFSETQ. The CDR3 reads CASSEDRGGSYNEQFF. The CDR3 nucleotides read TGCGCCAGCAGCGAGGACAGGGGTGGCTCCTACAATGAGCAGTTCTTC.